One sample yielded the 21 T cell receptor beta chains listed below, sequenced in a study of cytomegalovirus exposure and HLA in healthy donors. A multiplex PCR was run with 60 Vbeta primers and 13 Jbeta primers. The data were produced by immunoSEQ multiplex PCR, yet TCRdb's version contains in-frame clones alone and is incomplete. The sample holds roughly 120,000 clones, 77% seen once. Source material: PBMCs. The source of these receptors is a woman in her 40s in good health and CMV-seropositive.

The V gene is TRBV5-1, the J gene TRBJ2-5; 8 positions agree with TRBD2. CDR1 SGHRS and CDR2 YFSETQ come from the germline V gene. The CDR3 loop spans 16 amino acids. The V gene end was trimmed by 0 bases and the J gene end by 4 bases; junction bases not matched to a gene: 8. In DNA form, the CDR3 reads TGCGCCAGCAGCTTGGCCTTGGGGGCGGGAGGAGAGACCCAGTACTTC. It translates to CASSLALGAGGETQYF.

This clone has at least ten counts. V usage is TRBV7-9 and J usage is TRBJ2-3; D may be TRBD2 (6 bases). There are 15 residues in the CDR3. Per the germline V gene, CDR1 is SEHNR and CDR2 is FQNEAQ (reference sequence). Trimming left V 3 bases short and J 3 bases short, with 13 bases between. The CDR3 DNA is TGTGCCAGCAGCTTGTCGGGAGTAATGACAGATACGCAGTATTTT. Translation: CASSLSGVMTDTQYF.

The sample holds a few counts of this clone. V gene TRBV7-9 combines with J gene TRBJ2-1; TRBD1 matches 9 bases. The CDR3 totals 16 residues. The germline V gene encodes CDR1 SEHNR and CDR2 FQNEAQ (reference sequence). V shed 5 bases and J 5 bases; nucleotides not matched to a gene: 10. As DNA, the CDR3 is TGTGCCAGCAGCCCACAAAGCGGGACAGGGAACAATGAGCAGTTCTTC. This sequence encodes CASSPQSGTGNNEQFF.

This clone was counted a single time. J is TRBJ2-3 and V is TRBV11-2; 8 bases map to TRBD1. The V and J ends lost 4 bases and 4 bases, in that order; junction bases with no gene match: 7. Germline CDR1 reads SGHAT; CDR2 reads FQNNGV. The CDR3 has 15 amino acids. The CDR3 loop reads CASSSTRTGSDTQYF. Written as DNA, the CDR3 is TGTGCCAGCAGCTCAACCCGGACAGGGTCAGATACGCAGTATTTT.

The V call is TRBV19, the J call TRBJ1-1, with 7 bases aligning to TRBD1. J was trimmed by 0 bases and V by 2 bases; bases with no gene match: 6. CDR1 is LNHDA, CDR2 SQIVND, per germline (reference sequence). There are 16 residues in the CDR3. The CDR3 coding sequence is TGTGCCAGTAGTATAAACAGGGGTGGAGTGAACACTGAAGCTTTCTTT. Encoded protein: CASSINRGGVNTEAFF.

The CDR3 reads CAIRDPGQGARYEQYF. CDR3 nucleotides: TGTGCCATCAGAGATCCGGGACAGGGGGCGCGTTACGAGCAGTACTTC. This rearrangement joins TRBV10-3 to TRBJ2-5, with 12 bases fitting TRBD1. The DNA end is a closer match to TRBJ2-7, so the J assignment may be wrong. Germline CDR1 is ENHRY and CDR2 is SYGVKD. This CDR3 spans 16 amino acids.

The chain uses TRBV2 and TRBJ1-2; 8 positions agree with TRBD1. Trimming at V came to 7 bases and at J to 5 bases, leaving 9 bases not matched to a gene. The CDR3 loop spans 14 amino acids. CDR1 and CDR2 from the germline V gene are SNHLY and FYNNEI. The CDR3 region has the DNA TGTGCCAGCACTGCTCAGGGGGCGAGGTATGGCTACACCTTC. It is translated as CASTAQGARYGYTF.

This clone appeared a single time. V gene TRBV30 combines with J gene TRBJ1-1; 8 bases match TRBD1. The V gene's germline CDR1 is GTSNPN and CDR2 SVGIG (reference sequence). V lost 2 bases, J lost 7 bases, and 9 bases stayed unmatched. This CDR3 is 14 amino acids long. CDR3 DNA: TGTGCCTGGAGTACAGGACAGGGCCCCCTTGAAGCTTTCTTT. The encoded protein is CAWSTGQGPLEAFF.

The gene calls are TRBV28 and TRBJ2-7; 7 bases agree with TRBD2. Looked up from germline, CDR1 is MDHEN and CDR2 is SYDVKM. The junction had 11 bases not matched to a gene; V was cut back by 5 bases and J by 1 base. The CDR3 loop spans 16 amino acids. The CDR3 DNA is TGTGCCAGCAGTCTAGATAAAAGCGGGATTTCCTACGAGCAGTACTTC. Its translation is CASSLDKSGISYEQYF.

In this sample, this clone turned up once. The chain joins TRBV5-5 to TRBJ2-7; D is possibly TRBD2 (6 bases). The germline V gene has CDR1 SGHKS and CDR2 YYEKEE (reference sequence). V was clipped by 0 bases and J by 2 bases, with 12 bases between them. The length of the CDR3 is 15 residues. CDR3 DNA sequence: TGTGCCAGCAGCTTGGGGAGGGGAATCCCCTACGAGCAGTACTTC. Amino acids: CASSLGRGIPYEQYF.

The genes are TRBV19 and TRBJ1-3; 7 bases are shared with TRBD1. The trim removed 6 bases at V and 3 bases at J, leaving 11 bases unmatched. The CDR3 runs 16 residues. Germline lookup yields CDR1 LNHDA and CDR2 SQIVND (reference sequence). The CDR3 protein is CASRTGDGTLGNTIYF. CDR3 bases: TGTGCCAGTAGAACAGGGGATGGGACACTTGGAAACACCATATATTTT.

The chain combines TRBV19 with TRBJ1-1, with D tentatively TRBD1 (5 bases). The CDR3 is 15 residues long. V was pared by 9 bases and J by 5 bases, with 22 bases between. The germline CDR1 and CDR2 sequences are LNHDA and SQIVND (reference sequence). The DNA for the CDR3 is TGTGCCAGCATCCCGAGCCAGGGTTTTGGGACTGAAGCTTTCTTT. It translates to CASIPSQGFGTEAFF.

This clone was seen a single time. The V call is TRBV15, the J call TRBJ1-4; a weak D match, TRBD1 (5 bases). CDR1 is LNHNV and CDR2 is YYDKDF in the germline V gene (reference sequence). The CDR3 extends over 15 amino acids. Trimming shortened V by 4 bases and J by 7 bases, and 16 bases separated the two germline ends. CDR3 protein: CATSIPQGVGEKLFF. The CDR3 region has the DNA TGTGCCACCAGCATACCCCAGGGTGTAGGTGAAAAACTGTTTTTT.

The rearrangement joins TRBV28 to TRBJ1-5; 8 nucleotides agree with TRBD1. CDR3 length: 14 amino acids. Germline loops: CDR1 MDHEN, CDR2 SYDVKM. Trimming removed 6 bases from V and 5 bases from J; junction bases left unmatched: 6. DNA of the CDR3: TGTGCCAGCAGGGGGGGACAGGCGTATCAGCCCCAGCATTTT. Translated, it gives CASRGGQAYQPQHF. Combining the CDR3 with reference TRBV28 and TRBJ1-5 gives the whole variable domain DVKVTQSSRYLVKRTGEKVFLECVQDMDHENMFWYRQDPGLGLRLIYFSYDVKMKEKGDIPEGYSVSREKKERFSLILESASTNQTSMYLCASRGGQAYQPQHFGDGTRLSIL.

This clone was counted only a few times. A junction boundary mismatches the germline segment, possibly from a read error. CDR3 region: CTVEKTGGLADTQYF. DNA for the CDR3: TGCACCGTTGAGAAAACAGGGGGGTTGGCAGATACGCAGTATTTT. The chain links TRBV29-1 to TRBJ2-3; TRBD1 matches 8 bases. Germline V gene data show CDR1 as SQVTM and CDR2 as ANQGSEA. This CDR3 spans 15 amino acids.

The rearrangement joins TRBV7-6 to TRBJ1-2, with a tentative D call TRBD1 (5 bases). V was shortened by 5 bases and J by 0 bases, with 16 bases between the two germline ends. The CDR3 is 16 residues long. Looked up from germline, CDR1 is SGHVS and CDR2 is FNYEAQ. CDR3 region: CASSQGADEANYGYTF. The CDR3 bases are TGTGCCAGCAGCCAAGGGGCGGATGAAGCTAACTATGGCTACACCTTC.

The V call is TRBV28, the J call TRBJ1-2; 10 bases line up with TRBD1. In germline, CDR1 is MDHEN, CDR2 SYDVKM. The ends lost 7 bases at V and 8 bases at J; junction bases unmatched: 16. The length of the CDR3 is 16 residues. The CDR3: CASIGPPGQGIRGYTF. The CDR3 DNA reads TGTGCCAGCATTGGGCCTCCGGGACAGGGGATTAGGGGCTACACCTTC.

The chain combines TRBV30 with TRBJ2-5; D gene ambiguous. Germline assignment: CDR1 GTSNPN and CDR2 SVGIG (reference sequence). The CDR3 extends over 13 amino acids. V lost 7 bases to trimming and J lost 2 bases, with 14 bases between them. The CDR3 bases are TGTGCCTCCCAGTCGCCAGCGCAAGAGACCCAGTACTTC. This codes for CASQSPAQETQYF.

The genes are TRBV5-1 and TRBJ1-6; 9 positions match TRBD1. CDR3 size: 16 residues. V lost 0 bases to trimming and J lost 9 bases; unmatched junction nucleotides: 7. CDR1 is SGHRS and CDR2 is YFSETQ in the germline V gene. The CDR3 sequence is CASSLAGDRVGSPLHF. The CDR3 DNA sequence: TGCGCCAGCAGCTTGGCCGGGGACAGGGTGGGTTCACCCCTCCACTTT.

The chain is built from TRBV5-1 and TRBJ1-6, with D hard to call. The CDR3 spans 15 residues. Trimming removed 2 bases at V and 5 bases at J, with 11 bases between. Germline CDR1 SGHRS, CDR2 YFSETQ. The DNA for the CDR3 is TGCGCCAGCAGCTTTACCATCGGTAATAATTCACCCCTCCACTTT. This gives the protein CASSFTIGNNSPLHF.

This chain links TRBV5-1 with TRBJ2-7; D not resolved. This CDR3 is built from 13 residues. Germline values: CDR1 SGHRS, CDR2 YFSETQ. V lost 6 bases and J 0 bases, leaving 10 bases between the germline ends. The CDR3 is CASTNDNSYEQYF. The CDR3 coding sequence is TGCGCCAGCACAAACGACAACTCCTACGAGCAGTACTTC. Looking up the rest from reference TRBV5-1 and TRBJ2-7 gives the full variable domain: KAGVTQTPRYLIKTRGQQVTLSCSPISGHRSVSWYQQTPGQGLQFLFEYFSETQRNKGNFPGRFSGRQFSNSRSEMNVSTLELGDSALYLCASTNDNSYEQYFGPGTRLTVT.